The 25 T cell receptor beta chains below all came from one sample that was sequenced in a study of CD8+CD57+ T cells in acquired aplastic anemia. CDR3 and TCR beta VDJ profiling relied on a genomic DNA template. MiXCR, run by TCRdb on the reads, gives a single entry per CDR3 protein. This sample carries hundreds of thousands of distinct CDR3 sequences, roughly half of them seen once, and the ten largest clones take 8%. The sequenced sample was sorted CD4+, CD8+, or CD8+CD57+ T cells (not recorded which) from PBMCs. These receptors originate from a human donor with severe aplastic anemia or a healthy control (not recorded which).

This clonotype was recorded only once. The junction differs from germline at one of its ends, possibly a read error. The chain is built from TRBV12-3 or TRBV12-4 and TRBJ1-2; D gene ambiguous. The CDR3 totals 14 residues. CDR3 in DNA: TGTGCCAGCAGGCAGCCCGGTCCCGGTTATGGCTGCACCTTC. It specifies CASRQPGPGYGCTF.

The rearrangement links TRBV5-1 to TRBJ1-2; D not resolved. The CDR3 covers 16 residues. V lost 5 bases and J lost 2, with 19 bases in between. The V gene's germline CDR1 is SGHRS and CDR2 YFSETQ. CDR3 DNA: TGCGCCAGCAGGCTTGGAATCGGTCAGACGAACTATGGCTACACCTTC. Amino acids: CASRLGIGQTNYGYTF.

V gene TRBV20-1 combines with J gene TRBJ2-1; TRBD1 is a possible D gene (6 bases). Germline V CDR1 and CDR2: DFQATT, SNEGSKA (reference sequence). The CDR3 covers 14 residues. V shed 2 bases and J shed 4 bases, with 12 bases lying between them. The CDR3: CSARIGDTYNEQFF. The CDR3 DNA sequence: TGCAGTGCTAGAATAGGGGACACTTACAATGAGCAGTTCTTC.

This clonotype was seen once. The CDR3 here is CASSPLAGAKDEQFF. The DNA for the CDR3 is TGTGCCAGCAGCCCTCTAGCGGGGGCGAAAGATGAGCAGTTCTTC. This chain uses TRBV7-9 with TRBJ2-1, with TRBD2 matching over 10 bases. Germline V gives CDR1 SEHNR, CDR2 FQNEAQ (reference sequence). The CDR3 contains 15 residues. The J segment lost 8 bases and the V segment lost 5 bases, leaving 9 bases of the junction unmatched.

The V gene is TRBV9, the J gene TRBJ1-2; D remains ambiguous. The V and J ends lost 4 bases and 0 bases respectively, with 7 bases between them. Germline CDR1 reads SGDLS; CDR2 reads YYNGEE. The CDR3 covers 13 residues. The chain's CDR3 is CASSSTSNYGYTF. The CDR3 DNA reads as TGTGCCAGCAGCTCGACATCTAACTATGGCTACACCTTC.

This clonotype was counted at least ten times. The rearrangement uses TRBV6-5 and TRBJ1-2; D may be TRBD1 (6 bases). The CDR3 is 14 residues long. The germline V gene encodes CDR1 MNHEY and CDR2 SVGAGI. V lost 10 bases and J lost 5, with 20 bases in between. This CDR3 is CATRLPGVEYGYTF. The CDR3 nucleotides read TGTGCCACCCGACTCCCAGGGGTCGAGTATGGCTACACCTTC.

This sequence joins TRBV20-1 and TRBJ1-1, with D hard to call. From germline, CDR1 is DFQATT and CDR2 SNEGSKA (reference sequence). V dropped 5 bases and J dropped 7 bases, with 11 bases sitting between them. This CDR3 is built from 11 residues. As DNA, the CDR3 is TGCAGTGCTGGACGGCTTAATGAAGCTTTCTTT. It specifies CSAGRLNEAFF.

This clonotype was counted ten times or more. The chain joins TRBV24-1 to TRBJ2-7; D is ambiguous. CDR3 length: 18 residues. V was trimmed by 4 bases and J by 1 base, leaving 22 bases between them. The V gene's germline CDR1 is KGHDR and CDR2 SFDVKD. CDR3 residues: CATSDTDGFLLVSYEQYF. Written as DNA, the CDR3 is TGTGCCACCAGTGACACGGACGGATTCCTCCTAGTTTCCTACGAGCAGTACTTC.

This sequence joins TRBV25-1 and TRBJ2-5; 14 nucleotides agree with TRBD2. This CDR3 has 21 amino acids. Trimming took 3 bases from V and 5 from J; bases not matched to a gene: 20. Germline values: CDR1 MGHDK, CDR2 SYGVNS. The CDR3 bases are TGTGCCAGCAGTGACCCTCGGGGAAGGGGACTAGCGGGAGTAGGGAGGGAGACCCAGTACTTC. Translated, it gives CASSDPRGRGLAGVGRETQYF.

The chain carries TRBV7-9 and TRBJ2-3, with D possibly being TRBD2 (5 bases). The V end lost 3 bases, the J end lost 3 bases, and 16 bases lay between the germline ends. This CDR3 has 16 amino acids. Per germline, CDR1 SEHNR and CDR2 FQNEAQ (reference sequence). The CDR3 here is CASSLVGWVATDTQYF. The CDR3 DNA is TGTGCCAGCAGCTTGGTCGGTTGGGTAGCGACAGATACGCAGTATTTT. Variable domain in full (rest from reference TRBV7-9 and TRBJ2-3): DTGVSQNPRHKITKRGQNVTFRCDPISEHNRLYWYRQTLGQGPEFLTYFQNEAQLEKSRLLSDRFSAERPKGSFSTLEIQRTEQGDSAMYLCASSLVGWVATDTQYFGPGTRLTVL.

The chain has TRBV5-1 and TRBJ1-2, with D tentatively TRBD1 (5 bases). CDR1 SGHRS and CDR2 YFSETQ come from the germline V gene. Trimming removed 7 bases from V and 7 bases from J, with 17 bases in between. The CDR3 is 13 amino acids. CDR3 residues: CASGISGGSGYTF. DNA for the CDR3: TGCGCCAGCGGCATTAGCGGGGGAAGTGGCTACACCTTC.

A few counts support this clonotype. CDR3 coding DNA: TGTGCCAGCAGCTTATCCCTTGGGGGTGAAAAACTGTTTTTT. This gives the protein CASSLSLGGEKLFF. The rearrangement links TRBV7-9 to TRBJ1-4, with TRBD1 as a possible D gene (5 bases). CDR3 length equals 14 residues. Germline CDR1 SEHNR, CDR2 FQNEAQ (reference sequence). The V gene lost 2 bases and the J gene lost 7 bases, with 11 bases spanning the gap.

This clonotype was seen ten or more times. The chain employs TRBV3-1 and TRBJ1-1; a weak D match, TRBD1 (5 bases). Germline V gene data show CDR1 as LGHDT and CDR2 as YNNKEL (reference sequence). This CDR3 has 16 amino acids. Trimming took 4 bases from V and 5 from J, leaving 20 bases between them. CDR3 DNA: TGTGCCAGCAGCCCAAGGAGGGGCCCGGGGGGAACTGAAGCTTTCTTT. Its translation is CASSPRRGPGGTEAFF.

This chain joins TRBV9 and TRBJ1-4, with D tentatively TRBD1 (5 bases). The CDR3 runs 18 residues. V was trimmed by 1 base and J by 2 bases, leaving 18 bases between them. The germline V gene encodes CDR1 SGDLS and CDR2 YYNGEE. Here the CDR3 reads CASSVSGAGGRTNEKLFF. CDR3 DNA sequence: TGTGCCAGCAGCGTAAGCGGCGCCGGGGGGAGGACTAATGAAAAACTGTTTTTT.

The sample holds a few counts of this clonotype. The chain has TRBV19 and TRBJ1-6; TRBD1 matches at 9 bases. CDR1 is LNHDA and CDR2 is SQIVND in the germline V gene (reference sequence). The CDR3 contains 15 residues. The J segment lost 9 bases and the V segment lost 1 base, leaving 4 bases of the junction unmatched. The CDR3 here is CASSIGQGVGSPLHF. The CDR3, as DNA: TGTGCCAGTAGTATAGGACAGGGGGTTGGTTCACCCCTCCACTTT. Looking up the rest from reference TRBV19 and TRBJ1-6 gives the full variable domain: DGGITQSPKYLFRKEGQNVTLSCEQNLNHDAMYWYRQDPGQGLRLIYYSQIVNDFQKGDIAEGYSVSREKKESFPLTVTSAQKNPTAFYLCASSIGQGVGSPLHFGNGTRLTVT.

The sample holds many counts of this clonotype. The chain employs TRBV2 and TRBJ1-1; a possible D gene is TRBD1 (6 bases). The CDR3 spans 18 residues. The germline V and J ends were trimmed by 3 bases and 5 bases, with 25 bases remaining between them. Per germline, CDR1 SNHLY and CDR2 FYNNEI. CDR3 nucleotides: TGTGCCAGCAGTGACTACCAGTGGGGGGGCGCGTCGAATACTGAAGCTTTCTTT. Protein: CASSDYQWGGASNTEAFF.

The sample holds one count of this clonotype. The chain links TRBV2 to TRBJ1-2; 9 positions agree with TRBD1. Germline V gives CDR1 SNHLY, CDR2 FYNNEI. The CDR3 covers 11 residues. The CDR3 loop reads CASHRTGVHTF. The CDR3 DNA reads TGTGCTAGTCATAGGACAGGGGTACACACCTTC. Based on the CDR3 plus reference TRBV2 and TRBJ1-2, the full variable domain is EPEVTQTPSHQVTQMGQEVILRCVPISNHLYFYWYRQILGQKVEFLVSFYNNEISEKSEIFDDQFSVERPDGSNFTLKIRSTKLEDSAMYFCASHRTGVHTFGSGTRLTVV.

This sequence joins TRBV7-8 and TRBJ1-1; 12 bases match TRBD1. The CDR3 is made up of 13 amino acids. V gave up 1 base and J gave up 11 bases; unmatched junction bases: 2. In germline, CDR1 is SGHVS, CDR2 FQNEAQ. The CDR3 is CASSLEGQGAAFF. CDR3 nucleotides: TGTGCCAGCAGCTTAGAGGGACAGGGGGCGGCTTTCTTT. The variable domain in full, completed from reference TRBV7-8 and TRBJ1-1, reads GAGVSQSPRYKVAKRGQDVALRCDPISGHVSLFWYQQALGQGPEFLTYFQNEAQLDKSGLPSDRFFAERPEGSVSTLKIQRTQQEDSAVYLCASSLEGQGAAFFGQGTRLTVV.

This clonotype was found many times. V and J are TRBV12-3 or TRBV12-4 and TRBJ1-1, with 7 bases that match TRBD1. Trimming at V came to 6 bases and at J to 0 bases, leaving 19 bases not matched to a gene. This CDR3 is 19 amino acids long. The CDR3: CASSTGTVSPGFMNTEAFF. The CDR3 DNA is TGTGCCAGCAGCACCGGGACAGTCTCTCCAGGTTTCATGAACACTGAAGCTTTCTTT.

Ten or more counts support this clonotype. DNA for the CDR3: TGTGCCAGCAGTTTACAGAGTAACTATGGCTACACCTTC. Its translation: CASSLQSNYGYTF. The chain carries TRBV6-5 and TRBJ1-2; D is uncertain. CDR3 length: 13 amino acids. Germline V lookup: CDR1 MNHEY, CDR2 SVGAGI. Trimming cost V 4 bases and J 1 base, with 7 bases left between them.

Many counts were recorded for this clonotype. The rearrangement uses TRBV20-1 and TRBJ1-2, with TRBD1 matching 8 bases. The CDR3 has 14 residues. Germline V gives CDR1 DFQATT, CDR2 SNEGSKA (reference sequence). The V and J ends lost 3 bases and 2 bases, in that order; junction bases with no gene match: 5. The CDR3 reads CSASLTGDNYGYTF. CDR3 DNA: TGCAGTGCTAGCCTGACAGGGGACAACTATGGCTACACCTTC.

The chain combines TRBV12-3 or TRBV12-4 with TRBJ1-1; D gene ambiguous. V was pared by 5 bases and J by 5 bases, with 9 bases between. The CDR3 extends over 12 amino acids. The CDR3 DNA reads TGTGCCAGCAGTGTGGAGTGGACTGAAGCTTTCTTT. It encodes CASSVEWTEAFF.

This clonotype was observed a few times. The CDR3 region is CAIRGGRAYNEQFF. The DNA of the CDR3 is TGTGCCATCCGGGGCGGGAGAGCCTACAATGAGCAGTTCTTC. This sequence joins TRBV7-2 and TRBJ2-1, with 7 nucleotides matching TRBD2. The CDR3 totals 14 residues. CDR1 and CDR2 from the germline V gene are SGHTA and FQGNSA. After removal of 10 bases from V and 2 bases from J, the junction contained 8 bases not matched to a gene.

J is TRBJ1-1 and V is TRBV25-1; the match to TRBD1 covers 10 bases. The CDR3 is 15 residues long. V trimming: 4 bases; J trimming: 3 bases; junction bases outside the gene matches: 5. CDR1 and CDR2 (germline): MGHDK, SYGVNS. The CDR3 DNA is TGTGCCAGCAGTGGATTCGGGACAGGGGACACTGAAGCTTTCTTT. This encodes CASSGFGTGDTEAFF.

Ten or more counts support this clonotype. The chain combines TRBV11-3 with TRBJ2-5, with 14 bases aligning to TRBD2. This CDR3 is 15 amino acids long. Germline-derived CDR1 and CDR2 are SGHNT and YENEEA. Losses at the gene ends were 4 bases for V and 4 bases for J; bases not matched to a gene: 2. As DNA, the CDR3 is TGTGCCAGCAGCTCCGGGACTAGCGGGGGAGAGACCCAGTACTTC. Amino acids: CASSSGTSGGETQYF.